Below, 12 T cell receptor beta chains from the same sample are listed, as sequenced in a study of T cell responses to AZD1222 COVID-19 vaccine. Measured with immunoSEQ multiplex PCR; TCRdb has only the in-frame clones, and not every one. The table has approximately 120,000 clones, approximately 85% seen once. The sequences come from peripheral blood, collected 28 days after the second AZD1222 dose. Every receptor here comes from an adult who received the AZD1222 COVID-19 vaccine.

The rearrangement joins TRBV28 to TRBJ1-6; no clear D. Looked up from germline, CDR1 is MDHEN and CDR2 is SYDVKM. V gave up 1 base and J gave up 5 bases, with 9 bases separating them. The length of the CDR3 is 15 residues. The CDR3 DNA reads as TGTGCCAGCAGTTTATATCGGGGTCATAATTCACCCCTCCACTTT. This encodes CASSLYRGHNSPLHF.

This chain connects TRBV5-1 to TRBJ2-5; TRBD1 is a possible D gene (6 bases). Germline V gene data show CDR1 as SGHRS and CDR2 as YFSETQ. The CDR3 is made up of 14 amino acids. V was trimmed by 5 bases and J by 7 bases, leaving 18 bases between them. The CDR3 loop reads CASSPNRDWGTQYF. The CDR3 DNA is TGCGCCAGCAGTCCTAACAGGGATTGGGGGACCCAGTACTTC.

This clone was detected only once. The sample has other DNA sequences that encode this CDR3 too. The rearrangement links TRBV11-2 to TRBJ2-3, with 8 bases lining up with TRBD2. The CDR3 covers 14 residues. The V segment lost 0 bases and the J segment 6 bases; nucleotides outside the gene matches: 2. CDR1 is SGHAT and CDR2 is FQNNGV in the germline V gene. CDR3 nucleotides: TGTGCCAGCAGCTTAGATCCGGGGGGGGATACGCAGTATTTT. As protein: CASSLDPGGDTQYF.

The chain is built from TRBV3-1 (or the pseudogene TRBV3-2) and TRBJ2-2; weak D call: TRBD1 (6 bases). The germline gives CDR1 LGHDT, CDR2 YNNKEL (reference sequence). The CDR3 is 21 amino acids. Trimming cost V 4 bases and J 1 base, with 28 bases left between them. The CDR3 nucleotides read TGTGCCAGCAGCCCACATGGGACCGGGACACGACCCACTCAGAACACCGGGGAGCTGTTTTTT. Protein: CASSPHGTGTRPTQNTGELFF.

The chain uses TRBV27 and TRBJ2-5; D is uncertain. Germline values: CDR1 MNHEY, CDR2 SMNVEV (reference sequence). The CDR3 spans 11 residues. Trimming took 5 bases from V and 3 from J, leaving 4 bases between them. CDR3 nucleotides: TGTGCCAGCAGTAGGGAAGAGACCCAGTACTTC. Its protein product is CASSREETQYF.

The chain carries TRBV30 and TRBJ2-7; D is possibly TRBD1 (5 bases). V was cut by 0 bases and J by 6 bases, with 12 bases left in between. CDR3 length: 13 residues. Germline assignment: CDR1 GTSNPN and CDR2 SVGIG (reference sequence). The CDR3 is CAWSVSRVGEQYF. The CDR3 DNA follows: TGTGCCTGGAGTGTCTCCAGGGTGGGCGAGCAGTACTTC.

The chain uses TRBV7-9 and TRBJ2-7; 7 bases match TRBD1. Germline V lookup: CDR1 SEHNR, CDR2 FQNEAQ (reference sequence). The V segment lost 7 bases and the J segment 5 bases; nucleotides outside the gene matches: 11. CDR3 length equals 14 residues. DNA for the CDR3: TGTGCCAGCACCGACCAGGGGGTCTTACACGAGCAGTACTTC. Protein product: CASTDQGVLHEQYF.

The chain has TRBV19 and TRBJ2-5; a possible D gene is TRBD2 (6 bases). V was cut by 1 base and J by 7 bases, with 13 bases left in between. The CDR3 has 14 residues. Germline CDR1 reads LNHDA; CDR2 reads SQIVND (reference sequence). As DNA, the CDR3 is TGTGCCAGTAGTATAGTGGCAGCAGCGGGGACCCAGTACTTC. Its protein is CASSIVAAAGTQYF.

A single count supports this clone. V gene TRBV6-1 combines with J gene TRBJ1-5; weak D call: TRBD1 (6 bases). Trimming shortened V by 3 bases and J by 6 bases, and 9 bases separated the two germline ends. The CDR3 loop spans 13 amino acids. From germline, CDR1 is MNHNS and CDR2 SASEGT. The CDR3 nucleotides read TGTGCCAGCAGTGACACAGGGCTTCAGCCCCAGCATTTT. It yields the protein CASSDTGLQPQHF.

The chain links TRBV28 to TRBJ2-7; 7 bases fit TRBD1. The CDR3 runs to 15 residues. Trimming took 6 bases from V and 3 from J; bases not matched to a gene: 11. Germline values: CDR1 MDHEN, CDR2 SYDVKM. The CDR3 here is CASRRGRTGGYEQYF. The CDR3 DNA reads as TGTGCCAGCAGAAGGGGGCGGACAGGAGGCTACGAGCAGTACTTC.

This chain links TRBV11-2 with TRBJ2-3, with 7 bases lining up with TRBD1. This CDR3 is built from 15 residues. V shed 7 bases, J shed 1 base, and the junction held 8 bases outside the gene matches. Germline V lookup: CDR1 SGHAT, CDR2 FQNNGV. CDR3 amino acids: CASTIVGGRTDTQYF. Here the CDR3 DNA reads TGTGCCAGCACTATTGTAGGGGGCCGCACAGATACGCAGTATTTT.

This sequence joins TRBV5-4 and TRBJ2-7; 7 nucleotides line up with TRBD2. There are 15 residues in the CDR3. CDR1 and CDR2 (germline): SGHNT, YYREEE (reference sequence). V lost 0 bases and J lost 1; bases outside the gene matches: 4. Here the CDR3 DNA reads TGTGCCAGCAGCTTGGGGGAGGGCTCGTCCTACGAGCAGTACTTC. This sequence encodes CASSLGEGSSYEQYF.